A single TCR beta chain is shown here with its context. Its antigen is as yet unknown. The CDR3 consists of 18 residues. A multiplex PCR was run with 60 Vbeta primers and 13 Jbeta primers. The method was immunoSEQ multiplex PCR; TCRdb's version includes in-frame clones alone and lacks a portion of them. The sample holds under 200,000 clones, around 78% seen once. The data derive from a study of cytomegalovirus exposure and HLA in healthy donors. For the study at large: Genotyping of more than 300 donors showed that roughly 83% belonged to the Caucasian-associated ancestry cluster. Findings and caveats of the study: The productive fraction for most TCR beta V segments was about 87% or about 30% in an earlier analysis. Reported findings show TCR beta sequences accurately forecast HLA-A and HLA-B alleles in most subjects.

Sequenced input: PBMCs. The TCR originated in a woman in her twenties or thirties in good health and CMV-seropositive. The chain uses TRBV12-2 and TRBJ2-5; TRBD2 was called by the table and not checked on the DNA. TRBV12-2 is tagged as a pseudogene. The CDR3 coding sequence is TGTGCAAGTCGCTTATTGCTTCCCCTAGCTGAAGCCGAAGAGACCCAGTACTTC. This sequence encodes CASRLLLPLAEAEETQYF.